This paragraph covers one T cell receptor beta chain sequence. The antigen remains unidentified. A single base is all that separates this from a far larger clone, so a read error is likely. This sample is drawn from a study of prognosis after radiotherapy for stage I lung cancer. Overall study context: Distant metastases arose in several patients, median around 7 months post-radiotherapy; more than 12 had no significant progression. Study-level points and caveats: Unique TCR clones declined after stereotactic body radiation therapy, from a median roughly 9,900 to 7,200.

Uniform node negativity on CT and PET/CT characterised the cohort, and no patient had undergone prior chemotherapy or radiotherapy or presented other malignancies. The J segment lost 13 bases and the V segment lost 1 base, leaving 14 bases of the junction unmatched. The CDR3 length is 17 residues. The germline V gene encodes CDR1 SEHNR and CDR2 FQNEAQ (reference sequence). It was by two-round multiplex PCR that TCR beta CDR3 was amplified from genomic DNA. Amplification during the initial PCR round employed primers specific to each TRBV and TRBJ gene. Universal primers were what the second PCR round relied on. From the multiplex PCR reads, TCRdb called clonotypes with MiXCR, one entry per CDR3 protein. The data contain about 59,000 distinct CDR3 sequences, about a quarter of them singletons.

This receptor was taken from a donor over 45 with non-small cell lung cancer. J is TRBJ2-1 and V is TRBV7-9; 12 nucleotides align to TRBD2. Here the sequenced sample was PBMCs, taken before or after stereotactic body radiation therapy (not recorded which). CDR3 amino acids: CASSLGLAGEFRETQFF. The CDR3 nucleotides are TGTGCCAGCAGCTTAGGACTAGCGGGGGAATTTCGGGAGACCCAGTTCTTC.